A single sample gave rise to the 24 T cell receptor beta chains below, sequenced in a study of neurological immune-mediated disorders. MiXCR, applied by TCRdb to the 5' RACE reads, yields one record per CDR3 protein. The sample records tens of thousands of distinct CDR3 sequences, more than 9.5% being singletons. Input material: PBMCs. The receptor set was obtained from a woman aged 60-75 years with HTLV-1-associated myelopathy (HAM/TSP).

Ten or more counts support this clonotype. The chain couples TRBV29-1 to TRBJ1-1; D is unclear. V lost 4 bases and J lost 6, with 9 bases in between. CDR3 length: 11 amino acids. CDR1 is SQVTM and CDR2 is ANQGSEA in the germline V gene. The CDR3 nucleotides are TGCAGCGTTGGCCGGGAGGCTGAAGCTTTCTTT. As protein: CSVGREAEAFF.

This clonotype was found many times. The CDR3 spells CSARGDGLYGYTF. As DNA, the CDR3 is TGCAGTGCTAGAGGGGACGGTCTCTATGGCTACACCTTC. V is TRBV20-1 and J is TRBJ1-2; possible D gene TRBD1, 5 bases. The CDR3 has 13 amino acids. The V and J ends lost 1 base and 4 bases respectively, with 10 bases between them. Germline V gene sequence: CDR1 DFQATT, CDR2 SNEGSKA (reference sequence).

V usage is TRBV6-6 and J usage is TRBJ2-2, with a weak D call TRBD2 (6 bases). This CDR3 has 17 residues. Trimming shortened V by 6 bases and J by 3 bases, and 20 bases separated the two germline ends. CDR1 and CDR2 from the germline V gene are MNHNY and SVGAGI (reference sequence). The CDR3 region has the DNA TGTGCCAGCAGCCTATCTTGGGGCGGGATAGACACCGGGGAGCTGTTTTTT. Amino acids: CASSLSWGGIDTGELFF.

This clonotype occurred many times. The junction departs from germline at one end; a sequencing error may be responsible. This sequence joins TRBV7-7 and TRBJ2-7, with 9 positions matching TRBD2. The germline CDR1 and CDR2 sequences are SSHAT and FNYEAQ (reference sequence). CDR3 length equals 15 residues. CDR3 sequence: CASSLFSGSNYEQYF. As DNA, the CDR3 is TGTGCTAGCAGCTTATTTAGCGGGAGTAATTACGAGCAGTACTTC.

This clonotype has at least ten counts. CDR3 nucleotide sequence: TGTGCCAGCAGTTCCCAAGGCACAGATACGCAGTATTTT. It specifies CASSSQGTDTQYF. V gene TRBV27 combines with J gene TRBJ2-3; D is ambiguous. V was clipped by 4 bases and J by 1 base, with 6 bases between them. The CDR3 consists of 13 residues. The germline V gene encodes CDR1 MNHEY and CDR2 SMNVEV (reference sequence).

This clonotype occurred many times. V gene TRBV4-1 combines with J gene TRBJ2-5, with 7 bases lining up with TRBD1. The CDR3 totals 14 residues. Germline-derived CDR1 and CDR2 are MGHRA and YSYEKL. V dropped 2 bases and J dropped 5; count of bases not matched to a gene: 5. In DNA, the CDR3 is TGCGCCAGCAGCCAAATGACAGGGATGGAGACCCAGTACTTC. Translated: CASSQMTGMETQYF.

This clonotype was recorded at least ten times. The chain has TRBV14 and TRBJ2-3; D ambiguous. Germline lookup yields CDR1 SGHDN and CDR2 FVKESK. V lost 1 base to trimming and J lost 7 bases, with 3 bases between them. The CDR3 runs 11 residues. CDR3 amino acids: CASSQGYTQYF. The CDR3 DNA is TGTGCCAGCAGCCAAGGGTATACGCAGTATTTT.

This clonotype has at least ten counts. The CDR3 protein is CASSLEGTDTQYF. CDR3 nucleotide sequence: TGCGCCAGCAGCTTGGAAGGCACAGATACGCAGTATTTT. The chain joins TRBV5-1 to TRBJ2-3; D gene uncertain. This CDR3 contains 13 residues. V dropped 0 bases and J dropped 1 base, with 3 bases sitting between them. Per germline, CDR1 SGHRS and CDR2 YFSETQ.

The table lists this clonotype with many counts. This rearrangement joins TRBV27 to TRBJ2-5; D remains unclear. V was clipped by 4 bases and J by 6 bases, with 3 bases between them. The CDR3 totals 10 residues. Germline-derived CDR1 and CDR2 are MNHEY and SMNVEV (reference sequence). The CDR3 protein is CASSSKTQYF. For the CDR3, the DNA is TGTGCCAGCAGTTCTAAGACCCAGTACTTC.

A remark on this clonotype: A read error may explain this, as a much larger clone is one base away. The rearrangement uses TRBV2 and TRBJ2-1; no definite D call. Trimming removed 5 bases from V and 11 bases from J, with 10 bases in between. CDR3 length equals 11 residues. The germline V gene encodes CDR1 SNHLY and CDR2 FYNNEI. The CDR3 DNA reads TGTGCCAGCAGTCCTCAGTCTCAGCAGTTCTTC. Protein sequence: CASSPQSQQFF.

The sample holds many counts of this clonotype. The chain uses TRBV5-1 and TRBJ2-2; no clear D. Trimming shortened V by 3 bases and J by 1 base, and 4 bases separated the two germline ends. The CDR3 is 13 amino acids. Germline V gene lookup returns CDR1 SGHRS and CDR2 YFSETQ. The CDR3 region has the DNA TGCGCCAGCAGCTCAGGGAACACCGGGGAGCTGTTTTTT. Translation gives CASSSGNTGELFF.

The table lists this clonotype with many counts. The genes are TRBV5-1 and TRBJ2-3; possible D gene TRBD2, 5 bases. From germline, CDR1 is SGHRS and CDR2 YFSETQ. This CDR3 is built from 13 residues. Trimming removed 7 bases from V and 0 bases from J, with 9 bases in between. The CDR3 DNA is TGCGCCAGCTCGGGATTTAGCACAGATACGCAGTATTTT. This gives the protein CASSGFSTDTQYF.

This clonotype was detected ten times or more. This chain's CDR3 is CASSQGLAGGPEQYF. The CDR3 DNA follows: TGTGCCAGCAGCCAGGGACTAGCGGGAGGGCCCGAGCAGTACTTC. The V and J genes are TRBV3-1 and TRBJ2-7; 16 bases fit TRBD2. Germline V gene sequence: CDR1 LGHDT, CDR2 YNNKEL (reference sequence). This CDR3 contains 15 residues. V shed 3 bases, J shed 6 bases, and the junction held 2 bases outside the gene matches.

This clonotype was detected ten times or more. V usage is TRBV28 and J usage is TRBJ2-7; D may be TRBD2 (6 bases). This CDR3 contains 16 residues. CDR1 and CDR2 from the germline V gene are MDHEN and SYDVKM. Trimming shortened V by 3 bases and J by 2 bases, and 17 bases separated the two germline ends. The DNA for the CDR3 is TGTGCCAGCAGTTTCGCCCCGGCGGGGAACCCCTACGAGCAGTACTTC. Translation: CASSFAPAGNPYEQYF.

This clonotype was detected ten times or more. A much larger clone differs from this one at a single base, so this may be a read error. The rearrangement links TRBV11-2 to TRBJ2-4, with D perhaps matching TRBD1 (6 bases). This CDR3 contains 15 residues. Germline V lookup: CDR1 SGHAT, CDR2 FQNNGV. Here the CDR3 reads CVSSLDMDSWSIQYF. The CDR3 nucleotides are TGTGTCAGCAGCTTAGATATGGACAGTTGGAGCATTCAGTACTTC.

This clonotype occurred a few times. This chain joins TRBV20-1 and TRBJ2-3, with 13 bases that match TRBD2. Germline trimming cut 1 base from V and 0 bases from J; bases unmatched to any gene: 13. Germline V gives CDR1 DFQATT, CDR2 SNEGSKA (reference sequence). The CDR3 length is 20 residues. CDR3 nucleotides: TGCAGTGCTAGAGTGACTAGCGGGAGGTACTCCGAAGGGAGCACAGATACGCAGTATTTT. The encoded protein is CSARVTSGRYSEGSTDTQYF.

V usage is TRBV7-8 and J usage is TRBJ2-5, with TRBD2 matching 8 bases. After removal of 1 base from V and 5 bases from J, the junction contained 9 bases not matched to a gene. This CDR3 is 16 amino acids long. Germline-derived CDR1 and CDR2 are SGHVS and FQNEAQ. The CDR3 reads CASSLGTQGGGETQYF. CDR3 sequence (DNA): TGTGCCAGCAGCTTAGGGACCCAAGGCGGGGGGGAGACCCAGTACTTC.

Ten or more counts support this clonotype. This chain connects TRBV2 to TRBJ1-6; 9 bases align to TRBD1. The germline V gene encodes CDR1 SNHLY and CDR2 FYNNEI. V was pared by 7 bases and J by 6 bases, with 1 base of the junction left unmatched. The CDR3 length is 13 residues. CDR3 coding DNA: TGTGCCAGCACGGGACAGGGTAATTCACCCCTCCACTTT. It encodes CASTGQGNSPLHF.

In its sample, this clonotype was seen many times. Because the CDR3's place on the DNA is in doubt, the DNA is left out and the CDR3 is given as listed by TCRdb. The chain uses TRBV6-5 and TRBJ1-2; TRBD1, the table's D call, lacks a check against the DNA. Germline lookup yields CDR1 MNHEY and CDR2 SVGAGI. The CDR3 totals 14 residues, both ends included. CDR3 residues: CASSTSTGNYGYTF.

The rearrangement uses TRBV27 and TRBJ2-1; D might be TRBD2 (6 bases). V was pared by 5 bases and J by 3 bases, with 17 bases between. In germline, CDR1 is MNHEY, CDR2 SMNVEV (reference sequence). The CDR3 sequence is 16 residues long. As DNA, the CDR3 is TGTGCCAGCAGTCTTTCGGGACTGGGAAACTACAATGAGCAGTTCTTC. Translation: CASSLSGLGNYNEQFF.

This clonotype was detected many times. This CDR3 is CASGQDRHPDAFF. CDR3 in DNA: TGTGCCAGTGGACAGGACCGACACCCAGATGCTTTCTTT. This chain uses TRBV19 with TRBJ1-1; TRBD1 agrees at 7 bases. V gave up 8 bases and J gave up 11 bases; unmatched junction bases: 14. This CDR3 is 13 amino acids long. Germline V lookup: CDR1 LNHDA, CDR2 SQIVND (reference sequence).

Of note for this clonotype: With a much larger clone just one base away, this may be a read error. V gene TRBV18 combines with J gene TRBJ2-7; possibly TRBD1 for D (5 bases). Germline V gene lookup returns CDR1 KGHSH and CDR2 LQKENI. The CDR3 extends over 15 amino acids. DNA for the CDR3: TGTGTCAGCTCACCCCCGGACAAGGGGTCCTACGAGCAGTACTTC. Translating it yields CVSSPPDKGSYEQYF.

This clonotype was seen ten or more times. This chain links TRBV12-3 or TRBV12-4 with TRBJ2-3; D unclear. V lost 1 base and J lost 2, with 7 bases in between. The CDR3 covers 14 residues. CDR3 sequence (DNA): TGTGCCAGCAGTTTAGTCGAGGTCACAGATACGCAGTATTTT. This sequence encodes CASSLVEVTDTQYF.

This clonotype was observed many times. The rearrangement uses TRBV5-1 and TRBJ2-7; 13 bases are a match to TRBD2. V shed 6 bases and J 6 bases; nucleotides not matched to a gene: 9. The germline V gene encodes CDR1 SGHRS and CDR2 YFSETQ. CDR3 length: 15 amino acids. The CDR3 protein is CASTAGTSGIFEQYF. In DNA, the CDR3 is TGCGCCAGCACCGCAGGGACTAGCGGGATTTTCGAGCAGTACTTC.